This T cell receptor (beta chain) was captured in a study of OX40 agonist ivuxolimab in advanced cancers. Background on the study: Dose-escalation cases comprised hepatocellular carcinoma, melanoma, renal cell or head and neck cancer. Patients were under 90% male with ages roughly 20 to 90, mean 60.

Using immunoSEQ multiplex PCR, the repertoire was profiled, and TCRdb retains in-frame clones only, with some absent. The data show some 130,000 clones, just over 90% seen once. Germline V gene sequence: CDR1 SGHRS, CDR2 YFSETQ. The CDR3 has 13 residues. V lost 6 bases, J lost 6 bases, and 15 bases lay in between. This clonotype was obtained from an adult with an advanced solid tumor such as melanoma, head and neck, liver or kidney cancer. The chain uses TRBV5-1 and TRBJ1-2, with D tentatively TRBD1 (5 bases). The sample in question was CD4+ or CD8+ T cells sorted from blood, obtained in a trial of the OX40 agonist ivuxolimab. CDR3 loop: CASTPGTLNGYTF. The CDR3 DNA reads as TGCGCCAGCACCCCAGGGACCTTGAATGGCTACACCTTC.